This T cell receptor beta chain is drawn from a study of T cell changes during pregnancy in multiple sclerosis. This clone was detected only once. Germline V gives CDR1 LNHNV, CDR2 YYDKDF (reference sequence). The CDR3 is 16 residues long. The V segment lost 4 bases and the J segment 3 bases; nucleotides outside the gene matches: 9. Sequencing was performed with immunoSEQ multiplex PCR; in TCRdb, only in-frame clones are kept and a portion is missing. This table has some 37,000 clones, 91% appearing once. The receptor was isolated from a female donor with multiple sclerosis, enrolled in a pregnancy study. The V call is TRBV15, the J call TRBJ2-3; 8 bases agree with TRBD2. Sequencing used CD8+ T cells from peripheral blood mononuclear cells, obtained after pregnancy. The DNA of the CDR3 is TGTGCCACCAGCAACTATAGCGGGACCAGTACAGATACGCAGTATTTT. This gives the protein CATSNYSGTSTDTQYF.